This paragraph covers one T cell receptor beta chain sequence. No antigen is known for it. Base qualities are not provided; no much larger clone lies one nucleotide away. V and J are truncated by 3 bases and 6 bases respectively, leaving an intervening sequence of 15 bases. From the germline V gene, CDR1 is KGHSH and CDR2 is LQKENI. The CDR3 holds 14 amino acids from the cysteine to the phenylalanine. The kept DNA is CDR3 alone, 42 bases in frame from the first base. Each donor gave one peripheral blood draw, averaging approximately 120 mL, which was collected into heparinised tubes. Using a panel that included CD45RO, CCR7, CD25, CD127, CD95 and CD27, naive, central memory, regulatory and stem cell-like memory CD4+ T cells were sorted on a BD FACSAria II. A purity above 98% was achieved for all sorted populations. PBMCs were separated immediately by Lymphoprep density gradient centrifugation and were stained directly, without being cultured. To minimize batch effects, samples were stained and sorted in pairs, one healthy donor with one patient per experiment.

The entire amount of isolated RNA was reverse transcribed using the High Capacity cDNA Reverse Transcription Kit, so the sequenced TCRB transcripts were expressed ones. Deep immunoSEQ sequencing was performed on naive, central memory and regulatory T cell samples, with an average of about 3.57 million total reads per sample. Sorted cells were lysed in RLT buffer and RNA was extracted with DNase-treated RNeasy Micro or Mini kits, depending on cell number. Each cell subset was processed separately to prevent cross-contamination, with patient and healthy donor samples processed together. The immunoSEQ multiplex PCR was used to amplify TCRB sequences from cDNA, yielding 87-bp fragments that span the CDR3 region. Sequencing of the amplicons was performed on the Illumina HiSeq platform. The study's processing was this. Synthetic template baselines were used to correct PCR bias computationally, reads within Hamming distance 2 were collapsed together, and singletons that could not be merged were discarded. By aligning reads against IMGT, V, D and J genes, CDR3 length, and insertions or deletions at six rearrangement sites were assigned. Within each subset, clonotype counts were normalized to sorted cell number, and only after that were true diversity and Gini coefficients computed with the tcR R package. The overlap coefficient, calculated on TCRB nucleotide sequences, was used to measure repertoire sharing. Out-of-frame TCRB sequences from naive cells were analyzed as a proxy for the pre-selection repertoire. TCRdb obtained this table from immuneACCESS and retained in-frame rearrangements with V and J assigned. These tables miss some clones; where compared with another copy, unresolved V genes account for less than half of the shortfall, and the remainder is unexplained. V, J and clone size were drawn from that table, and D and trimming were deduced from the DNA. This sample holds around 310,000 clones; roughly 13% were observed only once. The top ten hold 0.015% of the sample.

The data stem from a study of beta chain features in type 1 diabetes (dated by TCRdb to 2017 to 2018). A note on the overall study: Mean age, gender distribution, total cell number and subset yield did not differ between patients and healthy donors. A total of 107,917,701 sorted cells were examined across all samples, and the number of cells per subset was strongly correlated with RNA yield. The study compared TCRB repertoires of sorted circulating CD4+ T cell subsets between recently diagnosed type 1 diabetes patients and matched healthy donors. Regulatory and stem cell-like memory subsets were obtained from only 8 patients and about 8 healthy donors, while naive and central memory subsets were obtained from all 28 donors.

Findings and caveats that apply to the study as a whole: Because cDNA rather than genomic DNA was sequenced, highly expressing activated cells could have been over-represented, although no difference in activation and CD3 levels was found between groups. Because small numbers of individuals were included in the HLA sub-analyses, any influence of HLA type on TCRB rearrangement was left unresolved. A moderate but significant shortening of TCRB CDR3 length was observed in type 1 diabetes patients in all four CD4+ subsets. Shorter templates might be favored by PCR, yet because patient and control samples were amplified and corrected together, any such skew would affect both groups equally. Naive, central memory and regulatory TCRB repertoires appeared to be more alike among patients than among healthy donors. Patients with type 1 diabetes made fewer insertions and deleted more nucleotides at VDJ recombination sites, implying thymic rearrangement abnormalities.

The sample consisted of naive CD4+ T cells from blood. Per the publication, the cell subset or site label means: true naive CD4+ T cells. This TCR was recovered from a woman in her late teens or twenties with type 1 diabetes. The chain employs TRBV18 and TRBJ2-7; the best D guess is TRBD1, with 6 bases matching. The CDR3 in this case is CASSPSQGRGEQYF. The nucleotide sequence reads TGTGCCAGCTCACCCTCACAGGGAAGGGGCGAGCAGTACTTC.